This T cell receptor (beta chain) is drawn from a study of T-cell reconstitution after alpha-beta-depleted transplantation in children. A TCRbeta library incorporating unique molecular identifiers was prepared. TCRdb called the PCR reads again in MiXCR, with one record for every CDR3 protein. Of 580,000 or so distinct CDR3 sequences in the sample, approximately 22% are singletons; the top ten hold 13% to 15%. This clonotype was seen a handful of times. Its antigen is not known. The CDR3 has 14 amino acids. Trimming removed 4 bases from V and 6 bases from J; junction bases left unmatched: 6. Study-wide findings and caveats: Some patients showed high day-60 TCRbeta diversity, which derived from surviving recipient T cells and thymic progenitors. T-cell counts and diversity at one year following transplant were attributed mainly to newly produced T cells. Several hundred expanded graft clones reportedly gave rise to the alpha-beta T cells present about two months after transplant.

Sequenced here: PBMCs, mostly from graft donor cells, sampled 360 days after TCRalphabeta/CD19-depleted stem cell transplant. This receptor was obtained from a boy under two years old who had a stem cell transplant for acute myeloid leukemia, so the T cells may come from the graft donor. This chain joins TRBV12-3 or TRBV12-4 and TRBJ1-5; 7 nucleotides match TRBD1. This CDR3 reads CASSYGQVGQPQHF. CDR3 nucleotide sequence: TGTGCCAGCAGTTACGGACAGGTGGGTCAGCCCCAGCATTTT.